The subject of this entry is one T cell receptor beta chain. Antigen specificity is unknown. Sequencing was performed with immunoSEQ multiplex PCR; in TCRdb, only in-frame clones are kept and a portion is missing. This repertoire shows about 32,000 clones, roughly 79% found once; its top ten account for 15% to 20%. The data are from a study of OX40 agonist ivuxolimab in advanced cancers. Regarding the study as a whole: The study found that CD8+ T cells averaged more expanded clones than CD4+.

Germline lookup yields CDR1 MGHDK and CDR2 SYGVNS. There are 13 residues in the CDR3. Between the trimmed V and J ends, which lost 6 bases and 4 bases, there was a span of 10 bases. The chain joins TRBV25-1 to TRBJ2-1, with D perhaps TRBD1 (5 bases). The TCR originated in an adult with an advanced solid tumor such as melanoma, head and neck, liver or kidney cancer. Here the sequenced sample was CD4+ or CD8+ T cells sorted from blood, taken in a trial of the OX40 agonist ivuxolimab. In DNA, the CDR3 is TGTGCCAGCAGAGACAGACTTTACAATGAGCAGTTCTTC. Its translation is CASRDRLYNEQFF.